This T cell receptor beta chain is drawn from a study of cytomegalovirus exposure and HLA in healthy donors. As for the study in general: The roughly 120 validation repertoires matched the roughly 700 first-cohort repertoires in platform, a later analysis reported. Study-wide results and limits: The authors enumerated roughly 180 TCR beta chains as linked to cytomegalovirus. In the 120 or so validation repertoires, roughly 94% of cluster scores exceeded 0, per a later analysis.

While the first cohort had around 700 subjects, the donors belonged to the separate validation cohort of roughly 120 subjects. V was clipped by 0 bases and J by 4 bases, with 12 bases between them. This CDR3 contains 16 residues. Germline values: CDR1 SGHVS, CDR2 FNYEAQ. Clones were read by immunoSEQ multiplex PCR, and TCRdb kept only the in-frame ones, dropping some. This table holds some 130,000 clones, about 91% found once. Remarks on this clone: As yet, its antigen is unknown.

Sample: PBMCs. J is TRBJ2-2 and V is TRBV7-6; D is unclear. This sequence was found in a young woman in good health and CMV-seronegative. CDR3: CASSLAEMRITGELFF. Written as DNA, the CDR3 is TGTGCCAGCAGCTTAGCGGAGATGAGGATCACCGGGGAGCTGTTTTTT.